Listed below are T cell receptor beta chains from one sample, sequenced in a study of cytomegalovirus exposure and HLA in healthy donors. TCRdb keeps only in-frame clones here, not all; method: immunoSEQ multiplex PCR. The sample has some 250,000 clones; roughly 88% are singletons. The sample comprised PBMCs. The receptor source for this set is a young woman in good health and CMV-seronegative. Each CDR3 is given with its conserved first and last residue. A D gene is named only where the DNA matches it firmly. Rows may omit the clone size; those that give it use once, few, many or a size class.

v_call	clone_size	j_call	d_call	cdr3_aa
TRBV5-4	.	TRBJ1-1	TRBD1	CASSLGPGGTEAFF
TRBV11-2	.	TRBJ2-2	.	CASSLNLNTGELFF
TRBV7-2	.	TRBJ2-2	.	CASSLNPLRDTGELFF
TRBV5-6	.	TRBJ2-3	.	CASSLGTGDTQYF
TRBV7-9	.	TRBJ2-7	TRBD1	CASSGRTGDNWYEQYF
TRBV30	.	TRBJ2-7	.	CAWSGAGTGPPYEQYF
TRBV19	once	TRBJ2-7	.	CASSIGLGTYEQYF
TRBV27	.	TRBJ2-7	.	CASSLPSNEQYF
TRBV28	.	TRBJ1-5	TRBD1	CASSHRGGWYQPQHF
TRBV5-1	.	TRBJ1-1	TRBD1	CASSFGDRGGNTEAFF
TRBV13	few	TRBJ2-7	.	CASSPRTHYEQYF
TRBV6-1	.	TRBJ2-5	.	CASSETGTTQETQYF
TRBV7-2	.	TRBJ2-7	.	CASSLGRGGYEQYF
TRBV20-1	few	TRBJ1-1	.	CSASPGHGAFF
TRBV27	few	TRBJ2-1	.	CASKPAASQNEQFF
TRBV5-1	.	TRBJ1-4	.	CASSLDGTNEKLFF
TRBV4-3	once	TRBJ2-7	TRBD1	CASSQGWTGYEQYF
TRBV7-8	once	TRBJ1-3	.	CASSHPAGSGNTIYF
TRBV6-1	.	TRBJ2-7	TRBD2	CASSETSGYYEQYF
TRBV29-1	.	TRBJ2-1	TRBD2	CSVASSGSSYNEQFF
TRBV28	.	TRBJ2-6	TRBD2	CASSLLLGGRTVSGANVLTF
TRBV14	.	TRBJ2-5	TRBD2	CASSQVAGRIGETQYF
TRBV7-3	.	TRBJ2-5	TRBD2	CASSPGLASLQETQYF
TRBV12-5	.	TRBJ1-2	TRBD1	CASGLVLRGTTGGYTF
TRBV5-3	.	TRBJ2-4	.	CARSPTGFYGRTLAKNIQYF
TRBV19	.	TRBJ1-1	.	CASSIGGLPEAFF
TRBV11-3	.	TRBJ2-7	.	CASSLGSSSNEQYF
TRBV10-3	.	TRBJ2-1	TRBD2	CAISDPGTSGSLYNEQFF
TRBV7-8	.	TRBJ2-7	.	CASSLRPDPGRQYF
TRBV27	.	TRBJ1-5	.	CASSWDLNQPQHF
TRBV10-2	.	TRBJ1-4	TRBD1	CASRGDRVRGEKLFF
TRBV18	once	TRBJ2-4	.	CASSRETGLKNIQYF
TRBV9	.	TRBJ2-2	.	CASSVDGPTPYTGELFF
TRBV6-1	.	TRBJ2-2	.	CASSEASLLGGTYTGELFF
TRBV29-1	.	TRBJ2-1	.	CSVAPRFQAYNEQFF
TRBV28	once	TRBJ2-7	.	CASTGAPGGEQYF
TRBV11-3	.	TRBJ2-7	TRBD1	CASSWGQLYEQYF
TRBV27	.	TRBJ2-3	.	CASSAEQGWGTDTQYF
TRBV5-4	.	TRBJ1-2	.	CASSRDSTPGYTF
TRBV5-1	.	TRBJ2-3	.	CASSLVGGEVDTQYF
TRBV9	.	TRBJ2-1	.	CASSAGAHEQFF
TRBV9	once	TRBJ2-1	TRBD2	CASTRGGLAEQFF
TRBV5-4	.	TRBJ2-7	.	CASSPKGETYEQYF
TRBV29-1	.	TRBJ2-1	.	CSVAPLGHEQFF
TRBV7-9	.	TRBJ2-7	.	CASSYRDLSYEQYF
TRBV7-9	.	TRBJ2-7	.	CASSLGVGNSYEQYF
TRBV28	.	TRBJ2-3	.	CASSFRTTDTQYF
TRBV11-2	once	TRBJ2-7	.	CASGWDSYEQYF